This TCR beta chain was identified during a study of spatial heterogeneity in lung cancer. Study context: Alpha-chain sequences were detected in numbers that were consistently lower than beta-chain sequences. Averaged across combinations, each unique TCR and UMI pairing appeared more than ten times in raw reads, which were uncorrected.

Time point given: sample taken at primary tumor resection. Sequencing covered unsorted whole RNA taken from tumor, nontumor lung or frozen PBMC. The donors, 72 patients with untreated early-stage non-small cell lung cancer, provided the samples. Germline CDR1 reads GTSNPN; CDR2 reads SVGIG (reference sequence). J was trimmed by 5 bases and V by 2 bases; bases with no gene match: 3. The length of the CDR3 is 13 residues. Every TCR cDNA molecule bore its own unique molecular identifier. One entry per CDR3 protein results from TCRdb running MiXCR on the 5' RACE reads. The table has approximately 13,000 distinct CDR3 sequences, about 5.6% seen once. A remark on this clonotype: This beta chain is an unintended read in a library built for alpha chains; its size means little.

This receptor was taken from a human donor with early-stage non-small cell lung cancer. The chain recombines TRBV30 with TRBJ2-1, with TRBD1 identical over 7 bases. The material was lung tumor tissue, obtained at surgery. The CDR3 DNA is TGTGCCTGGAGTTCAACAGGGGACAATGAGCAGTTCTTC. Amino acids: CAWSSTGDNEQFF.